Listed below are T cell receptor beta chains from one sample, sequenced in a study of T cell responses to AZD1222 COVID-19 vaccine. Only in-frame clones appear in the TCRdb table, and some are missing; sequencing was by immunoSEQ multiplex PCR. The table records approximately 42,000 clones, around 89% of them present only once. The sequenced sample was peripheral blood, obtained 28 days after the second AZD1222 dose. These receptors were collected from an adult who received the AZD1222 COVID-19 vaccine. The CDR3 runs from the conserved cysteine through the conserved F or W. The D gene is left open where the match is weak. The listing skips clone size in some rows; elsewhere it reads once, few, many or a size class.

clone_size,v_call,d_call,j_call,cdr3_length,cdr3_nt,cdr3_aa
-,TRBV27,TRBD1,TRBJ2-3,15,TGTGCCAGCAGTACGACCTACAGGGGGACAGATACGCAGTATTTT,CASSTTYRGTDTQYF
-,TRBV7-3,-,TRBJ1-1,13,TGTGCCAGCAGCTTTTTCATGCACACTGAAGCTTTCTTT,CASSFFMHTEAFF
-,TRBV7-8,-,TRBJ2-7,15,TGTGCCAGCAGCTTAGCGAAGGGTCTATTCTACGAGCAGTACTTC,CASSLAKGLFYEQYF
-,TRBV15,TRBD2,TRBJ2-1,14,TGTGCCACCAGCCGGACTAGCGGGCCCCATGAGCAGTTCTTC,CATSRTSGPHEQFF
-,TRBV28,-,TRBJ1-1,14,TGTGCCAGCAGTCGCTCAACCCTCGAAGGTGAAGCTTTCTTT,CASSRSTLEGEAFF
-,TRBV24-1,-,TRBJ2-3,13,TGTGCCACCAGTCTAGACGGCACAGATACGCAGTATTTT,CATSLDGTDTQYF
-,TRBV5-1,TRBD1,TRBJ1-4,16,TGCGCCAGCAGCTTGGGGGCGACAGGGGCGGGTGAAAAACTGTTTTTT,CASSLGATGAGEKLFF
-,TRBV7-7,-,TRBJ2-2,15,TGTGCTAGCAGCTTAGGAGACATAGACACCGGGGAGCTGTTTTTT,CASSLGDIDTGELFF
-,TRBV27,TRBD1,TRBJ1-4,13,TGTGCCAGCAGGGGGACAGGGCGGGAAAAACTGTTTTTT,CASRGTGREKLFF
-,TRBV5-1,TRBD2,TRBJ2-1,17,TGCGCCAGCAGCTCCGGGGGCCGACTAGCGGGAGAATCGGAGCAGTTCTTC,CASSSGGRLAGESEQFF
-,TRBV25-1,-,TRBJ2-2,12,TGTGCCAGCCAGAGTAACACCGGGGAGCTGTTTTTT,CASQSNTGELFF
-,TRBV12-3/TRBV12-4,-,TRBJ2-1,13,TGTGCCAGCAGTTGGATGAACTACAATGAGCAGTTCTTC,CASSWMNYNEQFF
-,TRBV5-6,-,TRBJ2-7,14,TGTGCCAGCAGCTTGGCCGGGGGAGGATTCGAGCAGTACTTC,CASSLAGGGFEQYF
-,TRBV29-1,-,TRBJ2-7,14,TGCAGCGTTGAAGATGAGGGCCAGGGGTACGAGCAGTACTTC,CSVEDEGQGYEQYF
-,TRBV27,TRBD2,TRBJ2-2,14,TGTGCCAGCAGTTCTTTAGCGGGAAGCGGGGAGCTGTTTTTT,CASSSLAGSGELFF
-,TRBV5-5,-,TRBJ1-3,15,TGTGCCAGCAGCTTGAGTGTGGGGACTGGAAACACCATATATTTT,CASSLSVGTGNTIYF
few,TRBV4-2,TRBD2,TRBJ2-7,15,TGTGCCAGCAGCCAGGGACTAGCGGATCCCTACGAGCAGTACTTC,CASSQGLADPYEQYF
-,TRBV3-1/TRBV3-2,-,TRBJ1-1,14,TGTGCCAGCAGCCTCTTAGGGGTGAACACTGAAGCTTTCTTT,CASSLLGVNTEAFF
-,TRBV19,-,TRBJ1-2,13,TGTGCCAGTAGTCCCCAGGGGAACTATGGCTACACCTTC,CASSPQGNYGYTF
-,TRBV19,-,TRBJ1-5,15,TGTGCCAGTAGTACCGGGATGGGGGCCAATCAGCCCCAGCATTTT,CASSTGMGANQPQHF
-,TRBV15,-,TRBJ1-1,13,TGTGCCACCAGCTCACTCATGAACACTGAAGCTTTCTTT,CATSSLMNTEAFF
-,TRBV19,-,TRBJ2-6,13,TGTGCCAGTAGTATCGGTGGGGCCAACGTCCTGACTTTC,CASSIGGANVLTF
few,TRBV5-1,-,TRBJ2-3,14,TGCGCCAGCAGCTTTGGGGGTAGCACAGATACGCAGTATTTT,CASSFGGSTDTQYF
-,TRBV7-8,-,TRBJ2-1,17,TGTGCCAGCAGCGCGGGGCTCAGCGCGGACTCCTACAATGAGCAGTTCTTC,CASSAGLSADSYNEQFF
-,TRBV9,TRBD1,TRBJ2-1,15,TGTGCCAGCAGCGCCCCGGGACAGGGTAACAATGAGCAGTTCTTC,CASSAPGQGNNEQFF
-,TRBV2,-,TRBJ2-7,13,TGTGCCAGCAGTGTATACGGGTTCGACGAGCAGTACTTC,CASSVYGFDEQYF